This TCR beta chain stems from a study of blood T cell repertoires in COVID-19. The CDR3 runs to 16 residues. V was trimmed by 6 bases and J by 0 bases, leaving 15 bases between them. Germline CDR1 and CDR2: SNHLY and FYNNEI. This clone was seen a few times. Assay: immunoSEQ multiplex PCR; the TCRdb copy retains only in-frame clones and omits some. This table holds 70,000 to 90,000 clones, over 75% found once. The chain combines TRBV2 with TRBJ1-3; TRBD1 might be the D (5 bases). This receptor was obtained from a man aged 50 or older with COVID-19, enrolled during active disease. The sample comprised peripheral blood. CDR3 loop: CASSRLTGTSGNTIYF. The CDR3 DNA sequence: TGTGCCAGCAGCCGCCTAACAGGAACCTCTGGAAACACCATATATTTT.